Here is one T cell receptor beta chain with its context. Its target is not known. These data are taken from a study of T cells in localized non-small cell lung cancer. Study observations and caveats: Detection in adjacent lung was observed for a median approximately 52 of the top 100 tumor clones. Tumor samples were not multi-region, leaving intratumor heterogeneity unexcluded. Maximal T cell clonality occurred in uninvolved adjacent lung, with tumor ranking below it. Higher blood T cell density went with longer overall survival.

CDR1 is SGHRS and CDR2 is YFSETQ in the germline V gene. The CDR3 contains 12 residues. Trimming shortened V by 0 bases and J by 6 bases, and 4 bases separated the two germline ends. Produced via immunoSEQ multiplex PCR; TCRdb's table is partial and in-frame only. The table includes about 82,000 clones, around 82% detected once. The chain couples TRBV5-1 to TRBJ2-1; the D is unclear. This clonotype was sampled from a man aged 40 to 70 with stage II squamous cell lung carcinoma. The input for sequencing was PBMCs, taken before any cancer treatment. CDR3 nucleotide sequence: TGCGCCAGCAGCTTGGCCGGCAATGAGCAGTTCTTC. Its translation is CASSLAGNEQFF.